This T cell receptor (beta chain) was sequenced for a study of Ad26.COV2.S vaccination and SARS-CoV-2 variants. Noted treatment: 15 to 20 received Ad26.COV2.S at low or high dose, single or two shots; several received placebo; per-sample allocation not given. Vaccine and placebo recipients were sampled on day 63 after the first injection. TCRdb's copy holds only in-frame clones and misses some; the assay was immunoSEQ multiplex PCR. The sample contains 350,000 to 500,000 clones, 90% of which appear only once. The V gene's germline CDR1 is MDHEN and CDR2 SYDVKM. This CDR3 comprises 14 residues. Trimming cost V 2 bases and J 0 bases, with 8 bases left between them.

This sequence originates from a person between 18 and 59 years old who received the Ad26.COV2.S COVID-19 vaccine or a placebo. The starting material was peripheral blood, obtained in a trial of Ad26.COV2.S vaccine versus placebo. This rearrangement joins TRBV28 to TRBJ2-7, with D uncertain. The CDR3 reads CASSLEYSSYEQYF. The DNA of the CDR3 is TGTGCCAGCAGTTTAGAGTACAGCTCCTACGAGCAGTACTTC.